This TCR beta chain stems from a study of T-cell memory formation after mild COVID-19. The overall study: Largely donor-specific TCR clusters were found. Study-level findings and limits: Detection of some responders pre-infection suggested pre-existing cross-reactive memory T cells participated.

As concerns this clonotype: Its antigen is still unknown.

MiXCR, run by TCRdb on the 5' RACE reads, gives a single entry per CDR3 protein. The data contain 280,000 or so distinct CDR3 sequences, about a sixth of them singletons. Per germline, CDR1 DFQATT and CDR2 SNEGSKA (reference sequence). V lost 6 bases and J lost 4, with 13 bases in between. CDR3 length: 14 residues. The material sequenced was PBMCs or a T cell subset sorted from them (not recorded which). The receptor's source is a man aged 18-30 years who had mild COVID-19 (a few samples of this study predate the infection). Cell type and time point are not known. The J gene is TRBJ2-6, the V gene TRBV20-1; no reliable D call. The CDR3 region is CSAGRQRGANVLTF. As DNA, the CDR3 is TGCAGTGCAGGCCGGCAGAGGGGGGCCAACGTCCTGACTTTC.